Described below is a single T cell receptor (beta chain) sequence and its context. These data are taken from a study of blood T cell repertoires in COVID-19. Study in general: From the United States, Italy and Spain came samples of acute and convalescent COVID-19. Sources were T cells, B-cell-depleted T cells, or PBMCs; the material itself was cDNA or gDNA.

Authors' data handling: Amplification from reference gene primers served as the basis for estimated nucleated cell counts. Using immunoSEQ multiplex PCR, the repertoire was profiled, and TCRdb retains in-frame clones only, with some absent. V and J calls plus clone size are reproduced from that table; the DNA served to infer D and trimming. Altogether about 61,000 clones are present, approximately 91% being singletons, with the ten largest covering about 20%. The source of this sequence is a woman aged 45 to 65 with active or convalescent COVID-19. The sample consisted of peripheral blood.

The CDR3: CASSQVSQEPLSYEQYF. The CDR3 DNA sequence: TGTGCCAGCAGCCAAGTATCACAGGAACCCCTCTCCTACGAGCAGTACTTC. J is TRBJ2-7 and V is TRBV4-2, with a weak D call TRBD1 (5 bases). The V gene's germline CDR1 is LGHNA and CDR2 YNFKEQ. The V end was cut by 1 base, the J end by 0 bases, with 16 bases between. The CDR3 is 17 amino acids.